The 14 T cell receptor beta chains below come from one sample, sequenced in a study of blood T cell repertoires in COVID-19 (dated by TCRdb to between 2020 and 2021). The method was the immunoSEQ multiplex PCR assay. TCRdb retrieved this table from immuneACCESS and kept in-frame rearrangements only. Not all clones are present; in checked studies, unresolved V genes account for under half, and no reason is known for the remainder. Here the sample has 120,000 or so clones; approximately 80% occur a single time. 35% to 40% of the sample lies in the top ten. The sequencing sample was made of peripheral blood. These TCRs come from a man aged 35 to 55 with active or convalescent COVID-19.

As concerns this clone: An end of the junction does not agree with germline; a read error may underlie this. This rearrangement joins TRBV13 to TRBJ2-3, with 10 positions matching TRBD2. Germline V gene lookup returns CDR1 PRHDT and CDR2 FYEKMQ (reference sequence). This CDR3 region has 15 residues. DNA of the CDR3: TGTGCCAGCAGTTTAGCGGGGGGAAGCACAGATACGCAGTATTTT. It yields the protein CASSLAGGSTDTQYF.

CDR3 sequence reads: CASSLVRLRTSDADTQYF. The CDR3 region has the DNA TGTGCCAGCAGCTTAGTACGCCTCCGGACTAGCGACGCAGATACGCAGTATTTT. This chain links TRBV11-2 with TRBJ2-3; TRBD2 aligns across 9 bases. Germline-derived CDR1 and CDR2 are SGHAT and FQNNGV. This CDR3 spans 18 amino acids. V lost 1 base, J lost 4 bases, and 12 bases stayed unmatched.

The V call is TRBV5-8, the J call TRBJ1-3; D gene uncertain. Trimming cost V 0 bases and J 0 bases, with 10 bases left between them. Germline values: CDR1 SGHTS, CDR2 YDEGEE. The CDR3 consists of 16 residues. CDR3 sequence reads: CASSLAAAFSGNTIYF. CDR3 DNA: TGTGCCAGCAGCTTGGCCGCGGCCTTCTCTGGAAACACCATATATTTT.

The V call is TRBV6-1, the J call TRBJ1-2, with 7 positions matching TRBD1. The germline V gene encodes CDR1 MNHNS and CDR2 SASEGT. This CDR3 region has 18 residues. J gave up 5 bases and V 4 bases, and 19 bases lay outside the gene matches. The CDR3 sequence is CASSGGVGRGWEGYGYTF. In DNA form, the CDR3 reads TGTGCCAGCAGTGGAGGAGTAGGCAGGGGGTGGGAAGGGTATGGCTACACCTTC.

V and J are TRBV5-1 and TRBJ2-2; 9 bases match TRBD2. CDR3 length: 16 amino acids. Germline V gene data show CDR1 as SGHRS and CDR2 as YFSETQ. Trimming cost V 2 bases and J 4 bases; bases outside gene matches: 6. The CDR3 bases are TGCGCCAGCAGCTTTATAGCGGGAGCCATCACCGGGGAGCTGTTTTTT. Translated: CASSFIAGAITGELFF.

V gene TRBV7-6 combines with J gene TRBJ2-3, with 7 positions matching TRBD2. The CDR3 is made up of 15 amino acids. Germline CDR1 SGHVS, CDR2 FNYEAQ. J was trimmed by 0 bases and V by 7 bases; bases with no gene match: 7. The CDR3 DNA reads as TGTGCCAGCACCATTAGCGGGTCTAGCACAGATACGCAGTATTTT. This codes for CASTISGSSTDTQYF.

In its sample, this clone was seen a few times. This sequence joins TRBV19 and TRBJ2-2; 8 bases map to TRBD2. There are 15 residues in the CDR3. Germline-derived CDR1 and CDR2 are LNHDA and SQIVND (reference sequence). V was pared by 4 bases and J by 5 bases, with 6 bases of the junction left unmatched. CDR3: CASSRRGAGTGELFF. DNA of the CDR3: TGTGCCAGTAGTAGGCGGGGGGCGGGAACCGGGGAGCTGTTTTTT.

The CDR3 region is CASSQDARRNEQFF. CDR3 coding DNA: TGCGCCAGCAGCCAAGACGCCAGGCGCAATGAGCAGTTCTTC. The chain employs TRBV4-1 and TRBJ2-1; D unresolved. CDR1 MGHRA and CDR2 YSYEKL come from the germline V gene. V lost 0 bases to trimming and J lost 6 bases, with 9 bases between them. The CDR3 has 14 amino acids.

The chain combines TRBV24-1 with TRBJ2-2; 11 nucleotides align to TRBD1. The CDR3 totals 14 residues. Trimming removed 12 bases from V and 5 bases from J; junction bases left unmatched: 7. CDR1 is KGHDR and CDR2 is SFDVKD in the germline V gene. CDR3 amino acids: CASRTGGNTGELFF. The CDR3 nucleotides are TGTGCCTCACGGACAGGGGGCAATACCGGGGAGCTGTTTTTT.

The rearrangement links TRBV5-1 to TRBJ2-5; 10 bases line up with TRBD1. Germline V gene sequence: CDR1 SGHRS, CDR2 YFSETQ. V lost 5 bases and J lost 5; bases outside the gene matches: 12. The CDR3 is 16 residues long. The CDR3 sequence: CASRSFPGQGTETQYF. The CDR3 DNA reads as TGCGCCAGCAGAAGTTTTCCGGGACAGGGGACTGAGACCCAGTACTTC.

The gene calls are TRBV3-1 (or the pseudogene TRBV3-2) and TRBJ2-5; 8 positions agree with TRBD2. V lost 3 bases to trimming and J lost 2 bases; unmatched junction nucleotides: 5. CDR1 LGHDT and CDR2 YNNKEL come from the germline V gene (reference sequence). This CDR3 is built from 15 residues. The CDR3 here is CASSHVAGGQETQYF. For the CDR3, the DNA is TGTGCCAGCAGCCATGTGGCGGGAGGTCAAGAGACCCAGTACTTC.

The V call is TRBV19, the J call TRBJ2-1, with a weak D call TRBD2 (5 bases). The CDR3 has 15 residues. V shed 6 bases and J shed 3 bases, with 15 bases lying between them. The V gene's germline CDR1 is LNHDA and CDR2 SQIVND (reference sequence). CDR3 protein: CASSLTREGYNEQFF. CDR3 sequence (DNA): TGTGCCAGTAGCCTAACTAGAGAAGGCTACAATGAGCAGTTCTTC.

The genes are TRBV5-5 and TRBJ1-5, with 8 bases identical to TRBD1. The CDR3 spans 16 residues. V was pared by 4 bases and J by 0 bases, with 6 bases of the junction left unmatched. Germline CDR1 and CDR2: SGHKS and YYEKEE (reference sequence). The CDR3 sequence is CASSQDRGTSNQPQHF. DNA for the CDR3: TGTGCCAGCAGCCAAGACAGGGGAACTAGCAATCAGCCCCAGCATTTT. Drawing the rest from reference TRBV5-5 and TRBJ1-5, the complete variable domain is DAGVTQSPTHLIKTRGQQVTLRCSPISGHKSVSWYQQVLGQGPQFIFQYYEKEERGRGNFPDRFSARQFPNYSSELNVNALLLGDSALYLCASSQDRGTSNQPQHFGDGTRLSIL.

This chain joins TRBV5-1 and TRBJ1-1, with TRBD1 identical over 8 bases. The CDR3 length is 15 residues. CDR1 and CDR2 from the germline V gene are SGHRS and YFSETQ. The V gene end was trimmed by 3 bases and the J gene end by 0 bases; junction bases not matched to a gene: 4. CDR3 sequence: CASSSGTGVNTEAFF. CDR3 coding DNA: TGCGCCAGCAGCTCGGGGACAGGTGTGAACACTGAAGCTTTCTTT. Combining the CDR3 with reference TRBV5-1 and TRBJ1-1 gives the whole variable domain KAGVTQTPRYLIKTRGQQVTLSCSPISGHRSVSWYQQTPGQGLQFLFEYFSETQRNKGNFPGRFSGRQFSNSRSEMNVSTLELGDSALYLCASSSGTGVNTEAFFGQGTRLTVV.